This T cell receptor beta chain was observed in a study of shared T cell receptors in the human thymus. TCRdb's table, derived via immunoSEQ multiplex PCR, lists solely in-frame clones and lacks some. This table has roughly 550,000 clones, approximately 80% appearing once. The CDR3 covers 14 residues. Trimming shortened V by 8 bases and J by 2 bases, and 12 bases separated the two germline ends. CDR1 is MDHEN and CDR2 is SYDVKM in the germline V gene. In addition, the sample was reused for a study of human thymus T cells. From that report: The study used thymus tissue resected during corrective heart surgery. V and J genes seemed to be used with bias in thymic and blood repertoires. Highly overlapping thymic repertoires in unrelated individuals were reported by related research.

Sequencing input: thymocytes. The clonotype originates from a boy under three years old with a congenital heart defect. The V gene is TRBV28, the J gene TRBJ1-4; the D gene is possibly TRBD1 (5 bases). The CDR3 sequence: CASQGTATNEKLFF. Here the CDR3 DNA reads TGTGCCAGCCAGGGAACGGCGACTAATGAAAAACTGTTTTTT.